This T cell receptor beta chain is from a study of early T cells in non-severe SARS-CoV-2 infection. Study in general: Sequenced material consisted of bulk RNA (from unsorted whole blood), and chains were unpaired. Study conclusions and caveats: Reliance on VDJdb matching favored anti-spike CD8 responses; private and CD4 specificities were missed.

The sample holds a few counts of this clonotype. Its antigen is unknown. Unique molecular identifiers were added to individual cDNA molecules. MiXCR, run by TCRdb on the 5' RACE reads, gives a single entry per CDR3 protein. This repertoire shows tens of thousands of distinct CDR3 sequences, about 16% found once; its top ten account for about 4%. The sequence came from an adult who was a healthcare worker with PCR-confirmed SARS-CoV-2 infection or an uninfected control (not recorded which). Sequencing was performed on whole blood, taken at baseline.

CDR3 bases: TGCAGTGCTCCAACCCGTAACTCAGCGGGGGGGACCCCAGATACGCAGTATTTT. This codes for CSAPTRNSAGGTPDTQYF. The chain combines TRBV20-1 with TRBJ2-3, with TRBD2 matching over 10 bases. V lost 5 bases, J lost 4 bases, and 18 bases stayed unmatched. The germline CDR1 and CDR2 sequences are DFQATT and SNEGSKA (reference sequence). This CDR3 is built from 18 residues.